This T cell receptor beta chain was identified in a study of response to subunit inactivated influenza vaccine. Germline CDR1 SGHDN, CDR2 FVKESK. The V gene lost 5 bases and the J gene lost 8 bases, with 15 bases spanning the gap. This CDR3 has 13 residues. A few counts support this clonotype. Its antigen is not identified. Via MiXCR, TCRdb re-called the RT-PCR reads, giving one row per CDR3 protein. This repertoire shows under 550,000 distinct CDR3 sequences, approximately 7.7% found once; its top ten account for 10% to 15%. Study-level findings and limits: The authors suggested that every seasonal influenza vaccination recruits few new T cells.

The TCR originated in a man between 50 and 70 years old who received an inactivated influenza vaccine. Specimen: PBMCs from blood, collected around 25 months after vaccination. The chain recombines TRBV14 with TRBJ1-2; possible D gene TRBD1, 6 bases. CDR3 nucleotides: TGTGCCAGCAGCGGGCAGGGGCTAAGCGGCTACACCTTC. Its protein product is CASSGQGLSGYTF.